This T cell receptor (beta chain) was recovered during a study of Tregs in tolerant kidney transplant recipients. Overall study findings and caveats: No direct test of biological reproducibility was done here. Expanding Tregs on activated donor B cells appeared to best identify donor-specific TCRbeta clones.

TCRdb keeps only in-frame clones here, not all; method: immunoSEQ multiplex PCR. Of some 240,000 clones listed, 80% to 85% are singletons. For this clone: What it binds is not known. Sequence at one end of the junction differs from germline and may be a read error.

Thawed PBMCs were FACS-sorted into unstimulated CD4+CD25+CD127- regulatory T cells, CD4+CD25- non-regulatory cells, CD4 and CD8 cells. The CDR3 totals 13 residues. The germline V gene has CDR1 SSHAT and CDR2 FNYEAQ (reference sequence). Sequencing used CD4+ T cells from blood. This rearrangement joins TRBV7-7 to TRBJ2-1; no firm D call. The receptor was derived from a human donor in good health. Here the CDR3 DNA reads TGTGCTAGCAGCTTAGACGCCAGATCTGAGCAGTTCTTC. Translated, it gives CASSLDARSEQFF. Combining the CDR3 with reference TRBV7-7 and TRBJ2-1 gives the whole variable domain GAGVSQSPRYKVTKRGQDVTLRCDPISSHATLYWYQQALGQGPEFLTYFNYEAQPDKSGLPSDRFSAERPEGSISTLTIQRTEQRDSAMYRCASSLDARSEQFFGPGTRLTVL.